This is a list of T cell receptor beta chains from one sample in a study of regulatory T cells in long-lasting Graves disease. TCRdb processed the multiplex PCR reads anew with MiXCR; each CDR3 protein has one entry. The repertoire includes approximately 400,000 distinct CDR3 sequences, approximately 15% of them detected once, and about 8.2% sits in the top ten. These same data were also listed under a study on T cells in Graves' hyperthyroidism and ophthalmopathy.

This sample comprised peripheral blood mononuclear cells (PBMCs), obtained at new diagnosis, from a patient treated with antithyroid drugs. The receptors were sampled from a middle-aged woman with Graves disease. Both conserved end residues are part of each CDR3. A D gene is named only where the DNA matches it firmly. Only some rows state a clone size, as once, few, many or a class for expanded clones.

>TRBJ2-3|TRBV3-1|few|TRBD2
TGTGCCAGCAGCCAAGGGACTAGCGGAGGGACAGATACGCAGTATTTT
CASSQGTSGGTDTQYF
>TRBJ2-7|TRBV30|many|TRBD2
TGTGCCTGGAGTACCCGGGGGGGTCTCTACGAGCAGTACTTC
CAWSTRGGLYEQYF
>TRBJ2-3|TRBV25-1|many|.
TGTGCCAGCAGTGAATTCTTCACGACGGACACAGATACGCAGTATTTT
CASSEFFTTDTDTQYF
>TRBJ1-2|TRBV25-1|few|TRBD1
TGTGCCAGCAGTGTAGGACAGGGTGACTATGGCTACACCTTC
CASSVGQGDYGYTF
>TRBJ2-2|TRBV10-3|many|TRBD2
TGTGCCACTTTAGCGGGAGACCCCGGGGAGCTGTTTTTT
CATLAGDPGELFF
>TRBJ2-3|TRBV4-2|few|TRBD2
TGTGCCAGCAGCCTCCGGACTAGCGGGAGGGATTTCACAGATACGCAGTATTTT
CASSLRTSGRDFTDTQYF
>TRBJ2-5|TRBV6-1|.|.
TGTGCCAGCAGTACAGGTTCCCAAGAGACCCAGTACTTC
CASSTGSQETQYF
>TRBJ1-1|TRBV12-3/TRBV12-4|many|.
TGTGCCAGCAGTTTATCAGGGGTCGCTTTCTTT
CASSLSGVAFF
>TRBJ2-1|TRBV4-1|few|TRBD2
TGCGCCAGCAGCCAAGAAATAGCGGGAGTGTGGATATACAATGAGCAGTTCTTC
CASSQEIAGVWIYNEQFF
>TRBJ1-4|TRBV6-5|few|TRBD1
TGTGCCAGCAGTTACTCAGCAACCACCGGGACAGGGGAAAAACTGTTTTTT
CASSYSATTGTGEKLFF
>TRBJ2-2|TRBV12-3/TRBV12-4|.|TRBD2
TGTGCCAGCAGCCTGACTAGCGGGGAGTTGTTTTTT
CASSLTSGELFF
>TRBJ2-7|TRBV13|.|.
TGTGCCAGCAGCTCCTTTGGGTCAGGGAACTCCTACGAGCAGTACTTC
CASSSFGSGNSYEQYF
>TRBJ1-1|TRBV12-3/TRBV12-4|many|TRBD1
TGTGCCAGCAGTACCTGGGACAGGGCCACTGAAGCTTTCTTT
CASSTWDRATEAFF
>TRBJ1-2|TRBV12-3/TRBV12-4|many|TRBD1
TGTGCCAGCAGGGGACAGCTCGACAACTATGGCTACACCTTC
CASRGQLDNYGYTF
>TRBJ2-3|TRBV6-2/TRBV6-3|.|TRBD1
TGTGCCAGCAGTGGACAGGTCACAGATACGCAGTATTTT
CASSGQVTDTQYF
>TRBJ2-1|TRBV28|many|.
TGTGCCAGCAGCCCCGACACGGACCTCTCCGATGAGCAGTTCTTC
CASSPDTDLSDEQFF
>TRBJ2-1|TRBV3-1|.|.
TGTGCCAGCAGCCAAGGGGGGCTTCCGCAGTTCTTC
CASSQGGLPQFF
>TRBJ1-4|TRBV5-1|many|.
TGCGCCAGCAGCTTGGGGCAGGGAGGCGTTGAAAAACTGTTTTTT
CASSLGQGGVEKLFF
>TRBJ2-5|TRBV7-9|.|TRBD2
TGTGCCAGCAGCATGACTAGCTTGGAGACCCAGTACTTC
CASSMTSLETQYF
>TRBJ2-2|TRBV11-3|many|.
TGTGCCAGCAGCTTAGATCGTTTAGGTTCGGACTACACCGGGGAGCTGTTTTTT
CASSLDRLGSDYTGELFF
>TRBJ1-1|TRBV11-2|few|.
TGTGCCAGCAGCTTTGAAGCTAACACTGAAGCTTTCTTT
CASSFEANTEAFF
>TRBJ2-5|TRBV2|many|.
TGTGCCAGCAGCCAACAAGGACCTGAAGAATACTTC
CASSQQGPEEYF
>TRBJ2-1|TRBV13|many|TRBD2
TGTGCCAGCAGCTTAGGCCTTGATGCGGGAGGCCCCTCGACTAGGTACAATGAGCAGTTCTTC
CASSLGLDAGGPSTRYNEQFF
>TRBJ1-1|TRBV12-3/TRBV12-4|few|.
TGTGCCAGCAGACCTAGGGAATATTATGGAAACACTGAAGCTTTCTTT
CASRPREYYGNTEAFF
>TRBJ1-1|TRBV3-1|few|TRBD1
TGTGCCAGCAGCCAATACCCCGGGACAGCGAGGAGAGACACTGAAGCTTTCTTT
CASSQYPGTARRDTEAFF
>TRBJ2-7|TRBV27|many|TRBD2
TGTGCCAGCAGTCTTAGCGGGAGCTCGTCCTACGAGCAGTACTTC
CASSLSGSSSYEQYF
>TRBJ2-4|TRBV6-1|many|.
TGTGCCAGCAGTGACCACAGAGGGAACATTCAGTACTTC
CASSDHRGNIQYF
>TRBJ2-1|TRBV19|.|TRBD2
TGTGCCAGTAGTATAGTCCCTAGCGGGGGGGATGAGCAGTTCTTC
CASSIVPSGGDEQFF
>TRBJ2-3|TRBV5-1|many|.
TGCGCCAGCAGCTTAGCACAGGGAAGCACAGATACGCAGTATTTT
CASSLAQGSTDTQYF
>TRBJ1-3|TRBV19|.|.
TGTGCCAGTAGTACGGACAGCCACTCTGGAAACACCATATATTTT
CASSTDSHSGNTIYF
>TRBJ2-5|TRBV24-1|many|.
TGTGCCACCAGTGAAGCCAGCCAAGAGACCCAGTACTTC
CATSEASQETQYF
>TRBJ2-1|TRBV15|.|TRBD2
TGTGCCACCAGCAGAGCTGGTAGCGGGAGGGCCGGTGAGCAGTTCTTC
CATSRAGSGRAGEQFF
>TRBJ2-7|TRBV3-1|few|.
TGTGCCAGCAGCCAAGTGTACGAGCAGTACTTC
CASSQVYEQYF
>TRBJ1-3|TRBV6-1|.|TRBD1
TGTGCCACGGGCAGGGGGGGTGGAAACACCATATATTTT
CATGRGGGNTIYF
>TRBJ2-3|TRBV6-1|few|TRBD2
TGTGCCAGCTGGACTAGCGGGAGCTCAGATACGCAGTATTTT
CASWTSGSSDTQYF
>TRBJ2-2|TRBV30|.|.
TGTGCCTGGAGTACTGGGAACGGTGCCGGGGAGCTGTTTTTT
CAWSTGNGAGELFF
>TRBJ2-7|TRBV28|.|TRBD2
TGTGCCAGCAGTTACGGGCGGACTAGCGGGTTCTCCTACGAGCAGTACTTC
CASSYGRTSGFSYEQYF
>TRBJ1-5|TRBV6-1|many|.
TGTGCCAGCAGTAACCCACCGGATGGCAATCAGCCCCAGCATTTT
CASSNPPDGNQPQHF
>TRBJ1-6|TRBV20-1|few|.
TGCAGTGCTCCAGGAGGGACTGACGGGAGTTCACCCCTCCACTTT
CSAPGGTDGSSPLHF
>TRBJ1-1|TRBV20-1|.|TRBD1
TGCAGTGCTAGTTTGCAGGGGGATCCTGAAGCTTTCTTT
CSASLQGDPEAFF
>TRBJ1-1|TRBV6-2/TRBV6-3|.|.
TGTGCCAGCAGTCCCGACAGCGGGAGACCTGAAGCTTTCTTT
CASSPDSGRPEAFF
>TRBJ2-2|TRBV10-3|.|.
TGTGCCATCAGTGGGGGGGACAAAAACACCGGGGAGCTGTTTTTT
CAISGGDKNTGELFF
>TRBJ1-2|TRBV27|.|.
TGTGCCAGCAGCGTGTCCGGGACGGAGCTGAACTATGGCTACACCTTC
CASSVSGTELNYGYTF